This T cell receptor (beta chain) was profiled in a study of cytomegalovirus exposure and HLA in healthy donors. The study's findings and limits: The study flagged approximately 180 TCR beta chains as cytomegalovirus-associated.

This PCR relied on a set of 60 Vbeta primers and 13 Jbeta primers. The method was immunoSEQ multiplex PCR; TCRdb's version includes in-frame clones alone and lacks a portion of them. The profile shows approximately 140,000 clones, about three quarters of them singletons. The CDR3 has 15 amino acids. Germline-derived CDR1 and CDR2 are MNHEY and SVGAGI. The V gene end was trimmed by 6 bases and the J gene end by 8 bases; junction bases not matched to a gene: 15. About this clone: Its antigen is still unknown.

The source material was PBMCs. The receptor comes from a woman aged 55-69 years in good health and CMV-seropositive. This rearrangement joins TRBV6-5 to TRBJ1-2, with 7 bases aligning to TRBD1. The CDR3: CASRVQGILFGGYTF. The CDR3 DNA reads as TGTGCCAGCAGGGTACAGGGGATCTTATTCGGGGGCTACACCTTC.